This T cell receptor beta chain was obtained from a study of cytomegalovirus exposure and HLA in healthy donors. Germline V CDR1 and CDR2: SEHNR, FQNEAQ (reference sequence). The CDR3 runs 17 residues. V lost 4 bases, J lost 4 bases, and 5 bases stayed unmatched. Use of 60 Vbeta and 13 Jbeta primers characterized the PCR. Sequenced by immunoSEQ multiplex PCR; TCRdb stores in-frame clones only, minus some. The table has about 94,000 clones, 81% seen once; the top ten hold around 10%. Sequencing was done on a sample of PBMCs. The V call is TRBV7-9, the J call TRBJ2-3; 16 bases align to TRBD2. The TCR originated in a human donor in good health. The DNA of the CDR3 is TGTGCCAGCAGCTCCCCGGGACTAGCGGGAGGGGCAGATACGCAGTATTTT. It specifies CASSSPGLAGGADTQYF.